The 27 T cell receptor beta chains below come from one sample, sequenced in a study of shared clonotypes between healthy human individuals. Sequenced by immunoSEQ multiplex PCR; TCRdb stores in-frame clones only, minus some. This sample has a few million clones; roughly 93% occur once, and the top ten carry about 0.39%. The specimen sequenced was naive CD4+ T cells from PBMCs. The subset here: CD45RA+ positively selected. All receptors derive from a man between 18 and 29 years old in good health. Some clones in this sample may be carry-over from other donors' samples.

This clone was seen only once. V and J are TRBV7-2 and TRBJ1-1; the match to TRBD1 covers 7 bases. Trimming cost V 0 bases and J 6 bases; bases outside gene matches: 7. The germline gives CDR1 SGHTA, CDR2 FQGNSA. The CDR3 length is 15 residues. As DNA, the CDR3 is TGTGCCAGCAGCTTAGCTACCGACAGGGCCGCTGAAGCTTTCTTT. Residues: CASSLATDRAAEAFF. Full variable domain (rest looked up from reference TRBV7-2 and TRBJ1-1): GAGVSQSPSNKVTEKGKDVELRCDPISGHTALYWYRQSLGQGLEFLIYFQGNSAPDKSGLPSDRFSAERTGGSVSTLTIQRTQQEDSAVYLCASSLATDRAAEAFFGQGTRLTVV.

The chain carries TRBV5-4 and TRBJ2-1, with 10 bases aligning to TRBD2. From germline, CDR1 is SGHNT and CDR2 YYREEE (reference sequence). Trimming cost V 3 bases and J 8 bases; bases outside gene matches: 14. This CDR3 contains 17 residues. The CDR3 protein is CASSSTIAGGFVDEQFF. CDR3 nucleotides: TGTGCCAGCAGCTCCACAATAGCGGGAGGATTCGTGGATGAGCAGTTCTTC.

The chain joins TRBV28 to TRBJ2-3; 10 nucleotides align to TRBD1. The CDR3 spans 12 residues. Looked up from germline, CDR1 is MDHEN and CDR2 is SYDVKM. Trimming took 5 bases from V and 14 from J; bases not matched to a gene: 7. The DNA of the CDR3 is TGTGCCAGCAGTACCGGGACAGGGGTTCGGTATTTT. This encodes CASSTGTGVRYF.

The CDR3: CASSPQTFAEKLFF. The CDR3 DNA reads as TGTGCCAGCAGTCCCCAAACGTTCGCGGAAAAACTGTTTTTT. The rearrangement links TRBV28 to TRBJ1-4; D is unresolved. This CDR3 is 14 amino acids long. V was shortened by 5 bases and J by 8 bases, with 15 bases between the two germline ends. The germline V gene encodes CDR1 MDHEN and CDR2 SYDVKM.

The chain recombines TRBV5-4 with TRBJ1-1, with 8 positions matching TRBD1. The CDR3 length is 17 residues. Germline CDR1 SGHNT, CDR2 YYREEE (reference sequence). V shed 3 bases and J 3 bases; nucleotides not matched to a gene: 13. CDR3 sequence reads: CASSSQRQGAGYTEAFF. As DNA, the CDR3 is TGTGCCAGCAGCTCCCAGAGGCAGGGGGCTGGGTACACTGAAGCTTTCTTT.

V is TRBV28 and J is TRBJ1-2; a weak D match, TRBD1 (6 bases). Germline V gene data show CDR1 as MDHEN and CDR2 as SYDVKM. The germline V and J ends were trimmed by 3 bases and 1 base, with 12 bases remaining between them. The CDR3 has 15 residues. The DNA for the CDR3 is TGTGCCAGCAGTTTCGCCAGGGGCCTTAACTATGGCTACACCTTC. It codes for CASSFARGLNYGYTF.

This rearrangement joins TRBV28 to TRBJ2-2; no clear D. The CDR3 spans 12 residues. Germline CDR1 reads MDHEN; CDR2 reads SYDVKM. Trimming left V 5 bases short and J 13 bases short, with 14 bases between. Written as DNA, the CDR3 is TGTGCCAGCAGTCTCTCCAAAACAAGGCTGTTTTTT. Amino acid sequence: CASSLSKTRLFF. Using reference TRBV28 and TRBJ2-2 for the parts outside the CDR3, the full variable domain is DVKVTQSSRYLVKRTGEKVFLECVQDMDHENMFWYRQDPGLGLRLIYFSYDVKMKEKGDIPEGYSVSREKKERFSLILESASTNQTSMYLCASSLSKTRLFFGEGSRLTVL.

This clone was seen only once. The chain joins TRBV7-8 to TRBJ2-7; D is possibly TRBD1 (5 bases). Germline CDR1 is SGHVS and CDR2 is FQNEAQ. The CDR3 extends over 15 amino acids. V shed 1 base and J shed 4 bases, with 14 bases lying between them. The CDR3 protein is CASSLVQTVSYEQYF. CDR3 sequence (DNA): TGTGCCAGCAGCTTAGTCCAGACAGTCTCTTACGAGCAGTACTTC.

V and J are TRBV7-7 and TRBJ2-2; D uncertain. Germline assignment: CDR1 SSHAT and CDR2 FNYEAQ (reference sequence). Trimming shortened V by 5 bases and J by 1 base, and 8 bases separated the two germline ends. The CDR3 covers 14 residues. The chain's CDR3 is CASSRGRNTGELFF. The CDR3 nucleotides are TGTGCCAGCAGCCGAGGCAGGAACACCGGGGAGCTGTTTTTT.

The chain couples TRBV29-1 to TRBJ2-2; D ambiguous. Trimming left V 1 base short and J 1 base short, with 7 bases between. Germline CDR1 and CDR2: SQVTM and ANQGSEA. The CDR3 spans 14 residues. The CDR3 coding sequence is TGCAGCGTTGAAGCGGACGAGAACACCGGGGAGCTGTTTTTT. It translates to CSVEADENTGELFF.

This clone was recorded only once. The chain has TRBV5-1 and TRBJ2-5; 11 nucleotides line up with TRBD1. The V and J ends lost 4 bases and 2 bases, in that order; junction bases with no gene match: 13. Looked up from germline, CDR1 is SGHRS and CDR2 is YFSETQ. This CDR3 has 18 amino acids. In nucleotides, the CDR3 is TGCGCCAGCAGCAGAGGACAGGGGGCTCCTTTTGGGCAAGAGACCCAGTACTTC. The encoded protein is CASSRGQGAPFGQETQYF.

The chain has TRBV18 and TRBJ2-7; tentatively, D is TRBD1 (6 bases). The CDR3 covers 15 residues. V lost 1 base, J lost 6 bases, and 16 bases lay in between. Per the germline V gene, CDR1 is KGHSH and CDR2 is LQKENI. CDR3 sequence (DNA): TGTGCCAGCTCACCACGGGCAGGGGATCCCTCCGAGCAGTACTTC. It encodes CASSPRAGDPSEQYF.

This sequence joins TRBV7-9 and TRBJ1-2; no reliable D call. In germline, CDR1 is SEHNR, CDR2 FQNEAQ (reference sequence). Trimming left V 0 bases short and J 3 bases short, with 8 bases between. The CDR3 loop spans 14 amino acids. The DNA for the CDR3 is TGTGCCAGCAGCTTAGCCATCGGCGACTATGGCTACACCTTC. Translating gives CASSLAIGDYGYTF.

This chain joins TRBV5-1 and TRBJ2-1; 7 bases match TRBD2. Unmatched junction bases numbered 4, after V lost 2 bases and J lost 5 bases. The germline V gene encodes CDR1 SGHRS and CDR2 YFSETQ. The CDR3 totals 14 residues. The CDR3 DNA is TGCGCCAGCAGCTTAGGGACTACTAACAATGAGCAGTTCTTC. Amino acids: CASSLGTTNNEQFF.

The chain uses TRBV7-8 and TRBJ2-1, with TRBD2 matching 8 bases. This CDR3 contains 16 residues. Germline V gene sequence: CDR1 SGHVS, CDR2 FQNEAQ. Losses at the gene ends were 2 bases for V and 1 base for J; bases not matched to a gene: 4. The CDR3 reads CASSLISGSSYNEQFF. As DNA, the CDR3 is TGTGCCAGCAGCTTAATCAGCGGGAGTTCCTACAATGAGCAGTTCTTC.

The rearrangement links TRBV21-1 to TRBJ2-7; TRBD1, as called in the table, went unchecked against the DNA. TRBV21-1 is a pseudogene locus. The CDR3 spans 15 residues. The CDR3 spells CASRRFGTGKYEQYF. The DNA of the CDR3 is TGTGCCAGCAGGCGATTCGGGACAGGTAAGTACGAGCAGTACTTC.

The CDR3 DNA reads as TGCGCCAGCAGCCGGAAAACAGGGGCTAATGAAAAACTGTTTTTT. It is translated as CASSRKTGANEKLFF. The rearrangement uses TRBV4-1 and TRBJ1-4; 7 nucleotides align to TRBD1. The V segment lost 4 bases and the J segment 3 bases; nucleotides outside the gene matches: 5. The germline CDR1 and CDR2 sequences are MGHRA and YSYEKL. The CDR3 length is 15 residues.

V and J are TRBV10-3 and TRBJ1-1, with D perhaps matching TRBD1 (6 bases). With 4 bases removed from V and 1 base from J, the gap between germline ends came to 16 bases. The CDR3 loop spans 16 amino acids. CDR1 is ENHRY, CDR2 SYGVKD, per germline. The CDR3 region is CAISATRTDKNTEAFF. The CDR3 region has the DNA TGTGCCATCAGTGCCACAAGGACAGACAAGAACACTGAAGCTTTCTTT.

This clone appeared a single time. The chain combines TRBV12-5 with TRBJ2-3; D remains unclear. The germline gives CDR1 LGHNT, CDR2 FRNRAP. The CDR3 is 15 amino acids. V lost 1 base to trimming and J lost 1 base, with 9 bases between them. The CDR3 bases are TGTGCTAGTGGTTTGGGAGGACCAGGCACAGATACGCAGTATTTT. Encoded protein: CASGLGGPGTDTQYF. Drawing the rest from reference TRBV12-5 and TRBJ2-3, the complete variable domain is DARVTQTPRHKVTEMGQEVTMRCQPILGHNTVFWYRQTMMQGLELLAYFRNRAPLDDSGMPKDRFSAEMPDATLATLKIQPSEPRDSAVYFCASGLGGPGTDTQYFGPGTRLTVL.

This clone has a single count. The CDR3 sequence: CASSAAAAGGPNEQYF. CDR3 DNA sequence: TGTGCCAGCAGTGCAGCCGCGGCGGGAGGGCCCAACGAGCAGTACTTC. The rearrangement links TRBV6-1 to TRBJ2-7; TRBD2 matches 9 bases. CDR3 size: 16 residues. The germline V gene encodes CDR1 MNHNS and CDR2 SASEGT. V lost 4 bases and J lost 5; bases outside the gene matches: 12.

The chain has TRBV4-3 and TRBJ2-5; the match to TRBD1 covers 9 bases. TRBJ2-7 matches the DNA end more closely, so the J call is doubtful. Germline CDR1 is LGHNA and CDR2 is YSLEER. The CDR3 has 15 residues. CDR3 bases: TGCGCCAGCAGCCAACCGGGACAGGGAACCTACGAGCAGTACTTC. Amino acids: CASSQPGQGTYEQYF.

The V gene is TRBV28, the J gene TRBJ2-5; 9 bases line up with TRBD2. This CDR3 spans 14 amino acids. The V gene's germline CDR1 is MDHEN and CDR2 SYDVKM. Trimming removed 6 bases from V and 5 bases from J; junction bases left unmatched: 7. This CDR3 is CASSNLAGRETQYF. For the CDR3, the DNA is TGTGCCAGCAGCAACCTAGCGGGAAGGGAGACCCAGTACTTC.

CDR3 nucleotides: TGTGCCAGCACCGAATACCCGGGAGGGCAGACCGGTAACACCGGGGAGCTGTTTTTT. It codes for CASTEYPGGQTGNTGELFF. The gene calls are TRBV27 and TRBJ2-2, with 8 positions matching TRBD2. Looked up from germline, CDR1 is MNHEY and CDR2 is SMNVEV (reference sequence). This CDR3 has 19 residues. Losses at the gene ends were 7 bases for V and 2 bases for J; bases not matched to a gene: 18.

The chain carries TRBV5-1 and TRBJ1-1; D unresolved. CDR1 and CDR2 (germline): SGHRS, YFSETQ. The V gene lost 4 bases and the J gene lost 1 base, with 14 bases spanning the gap. This CDR3 region has 15 residues. The CDR3, as DNA: TGCGCCAGCAGCCGCCACCGGGAGACGAACACTGAAGCTTTCTTT. Amino acids: CASSRHRETNTEAFF.

V gene TRBV6-4 combines with J gene TRBJ1-2; D not resolved. Trimming took off 2 bases at V and 7 bases at J, with 8 bases between the two ends. Germline lookup yields CDR1 MRHNA and CDR2 SNTAGT. This CDR3 region has 12 residues. CDR3 in amino acids: CASSDHRGGYTF. The CDR3 region has the DNA TGTGCCAGCAGTGACCATCGAGGTGGCTACACCTTC.

The CDR3 DNA reads as TGTGCCAGCTCACCAAGTTCCGGAAGTGACGATCACACCTTC. Translating it yields CASSPSSGSDDHTF. The chain couples TRBV18 to TRBJ1-2; no clear D gene. Germline-derived CDR1 and CDR2 are KGHSH and LQKENI. The CDR3 loop spans 14 amino acids. V lost 2 bases to trimming and J lost 12 bases, with 19 bases between them.

CDR3: CASSGLAGPLPFEQYF. CDR3 coding DNA: TGTGCCAGCAGTGGACTAGCGGGACCGCTGCCGTTCGAGCAGTACTTC. The chain recombines TRBV27 with TRBJ2-7, with 12 positions matching TRBD2. The CDR3 runs 16 residues. Germline CDR1 reads MNHEY; CDR2 reads SMNVEV (reference sequence). Unmatched junction bases numbered 11, after V lost 5 bases and J lost 6 bases.